This T cell receptor beta chain was found in a study of blood T cell repertoires in COVID-19. From germline, CDR1 is KGHSH and CDR2 LQKENI. Germline trimming cut 1 base from V and 10 bases from J; bases unmatched to any gene: 6. This CDR3 has 15 residues. Clones were sequenced by immunoSEQ multiplex PCR, and TCRdb holds only the in-frame ones, with some missing. Here the sample spans about 92,000 clones, around 85% being singletons. Specimen: peripheral blood. The source of this sequence is a man of 80 years or more with acute or convalescent COVID-19. The chain has TRBV18 and TRBJ1-6, with 8 bases that match TRBD1. CDR3 residues: CASSPLQGAGSPLHF. The CDR3 nucleotides read TGTGCCAGCTCACCACTCCAGGGGGCGGGATCACCCCTCCACTTT.